The 21 T cell receptor beta chains reported below all come from one sample, sequenced in a study of blood T cell repertoires in COVID-19. Assay used: immunoSEQ multiplex PCR; TCRdb lists only in-frame clones, some missing. There are roughly 230,000 clones in the sample; approximately 88% occur only once, and around 0.67% lies in the top ten. What was sequenced was peripheral blood. The receptors come from a human donor in a cohort sampled during active COVID-19.

This clone was counted only a few times. The rearrangement links TRBV19 to TRBJ2-1, with D possibly TRBD2 on 5 matching bases. V lost 3 bases and J 2 bases, leaving 11 bases between the germline ends. CDR1 LNHDA and CDR2 SQIVND come from the germline V gene (reference sequence). CDR3 length equals 15 residues. The CDR3 is CASSMGDGTYNEQFF. The CDR3 coding sequence is TGTGCCAGTAGTATGGGAGACGGGACCTACAATGAGCAGTTCTTC.

This rearrangement joins TRBV28 to TRBJ2-7; the match to TRBD1 covers 8 bases. This CDR3 region has 16 residues. Germline V gene lookup returns CDR1 MDHEN and CDR2 SYDVKM. V lost 7 bases, J lost 0 bases, and 11 bases stayed unmatched. This CDR3 is CASNFLRGQVSYEQYF. The CDR3 coding sequence is TGTGCCAGCAACTTTCTCCGGGGACAGGTCTCCTACGAGCAGTACTTC.

This sequence joins TRBV9 and TRBJ2-1; 14 bases fit TRBD2. CDR1 SGDLS and CDR2 YYNGEE come from the germline V gene. The ends lost 4 bases at V and 3 bases at J; junction bases unmatched: 3. The CDR3 totals 16 residues. The CDR3 DNA is TGTGCCAGCAGCAGCGGGACTAGCGGGGGCTACAATGAGCAGTTCTTC. Amino acid sequence: CASSSGTSGGYNEQFF. The entire variable domain, with the rest obtained from reference TRBV9 and TRBJ2-1, is as follows: DSGVTQTPKHLITATGQRVTLRCSPRSGDLSVYWYQQSLDQGLQFLIQYYNGEERAKGNILERFSAQQFPDLHSELNLSSLELGDSALYFCASSSGTSGGYNEQFFGPGTRLTVL.

V usage is TRBV5-4 and J usage is TRBJ1-1; no definite D call. CDR1 SGHNT and CDR2 YYREEE come from the germline V gene (reference sequence). The CDR3 contains 17 residues. The V gene lost 1 base and the J gene lost 1 base, with 17 bases spanning the gap. The CDR3, as DNA: TGTGCCAGCAGCTTGCGTCCGGCCAACCGAGGGAACACTGAAGCTTTCTTT. It yields the protein CASSLRPANRGNTEAFF.

This sequence joins TRBV7-8 and TRBJ2-7, with D hard to call. This CDR3 is 14 amino acids long. Germline assignment: CDR1 SGHVS and CDR2 FQNEAQ. Trimming stripped 3 bases from V and 7 bases from J, with 16 bases between. The CDR3 is CASSFRSTGSEQYF. For the CDR3, the DNA is TGTGCCAGCAGCTTTCGAAGTACTGGTTCGGAGCAGTACTTC.

The chain combines TRBV7-9 with TRBJ1-2, with 10 bases aligning to TRBD1. This CDR3 is 14 amino acids long. Looked up from germline, CDR1 is SEHNR and CDR2 is FQNEAQ (reference sequence). V lost 2 bases to trimming and J lost 6 bases; unmatched junction nucleotides: 3. CDR3 sequence: CASSLQTGGNGYTF. In DNA, the CDR3 is TGTGCCAGCAGCTTACAGACAGGGGGCAATGGCTACACCTTC.

The CDR3 DNA reads as TGTGCCAGCAGCCGCGATGGGACTGTATCCTACGAGCAGTACTTC. Translating gives CASSRDGTVSYEQYF. The chain joins TRBV7-2 to TRBJ2-7; TRBD2 might be the D (6 bases). Germline values: CDR1 SGHTA, CDR2 FQGNSA. The germline V and J ends were trimmed by 5 bases and 1 base, with 15 bases remaining between them. The CDR3 has 15 amino acids.

The chain employs TRBV2 and TRBJ2-1, with a possible D match to TRBD2 (7 bases). CDR3 size: 17 residues. The germline V gene has CDR1 SNHLY and CDR2 FYNNEI. Trimming took off 7 bases at V and 5 bases at J, with 24 bases between the two ends. Written as DNA, the CDR3 is TGTGCCAGCACCACCGACCTAAGGGGGGGGTATAACAATGAGCAGTTCTTC. Amino acids: CASTTDLRGGYNNEQFF.

The V and J genes are TRBV7-2 and TRBJ2-1; a weak D match, TRBD2 (7 bases). The CDR3 runs to 14 residues. The ends were cut back, 7 bases at V and 6 bases at J, with 16 bases in the middle. CDR1 is SGHTA and CDR2 is FQGNSA in the germline V gene. The CDR3 DNA reads TGTGCCAGCACGCCGGGGGGCTCGGGCAATGAGCAGTTCTTC. Protein: CASTPGGSGNEQFF.

This clone was recorded only once. The chain combines TRBV4-1 with TRBJ2-7; perhaps TRBD1 as D (5 bases). Trimming took off 0 bases at V and 10 bases at J, with 16 bases between the two ends. The CDR3 is 14 residues long. Germline V gives CDR1 MGHRA, CDR2 YSYEKL. Here the CDR3 reads CASSQELVPQGQYF. In nucleotides, the CDR3 is TGCGCCAGCAGCCAAGAACTCGTCCCCCAGGGTCAGTACTTC.

The table lists this clone with many counts. CDR3 nucleotides: TGTGCCAGCAGCTATACAGGGTTCGATGGCTACACCTTC. Translation gives CASSYTGFDGYTF. V is TRBV7-9 and J is TRBJ1-2; maybe TRBD1 (6 bases). V was cut by 4 bases and J by 6 bases, with 12 bases left in between. CDR3 length: 13 residues. Germline V gives CDR1 SEHNR, CDR2 FQNEAQ (reference sequence). The entire variable domain, with the rest obtained from reference TRBV7-9 and TRBJ1-2, is as follows: DTGVSQNPRHKITKRGQNVTFRCDPISEHNRLYWYRQTLGQGPEFLTYFQNEAQLEKSRLLSDRFSAERPKGSFSTLEIQRTEQGDSAMYLCASSYTGFDGYTFGSGTRLTVV.

The V call is TRBV4-3, the J call TRBJ2-1; 7 nucleotides align to TRBD2. J gave up 2 bases and V 3 bases, and 10 bases lay outside the gene matches. Germline V gene data show CDR1 as LGHNA and CDR2 as YSLEER. CDR3 length equals 17 residues. The CDR3 DNA follows: TGCGCCAGCAGCCAGGTGGTTGGGGGAGGGACCTACAATGAGCAGTTCTTC. Protein product: CASSQVVGGGTYNEQFF.

The CDR3 sequence: CASSTGDRKETQYF. CDR3 sequence (DNA): TGTGCCAGCAGCACAGGCGACAGGAAAGAGACCCAGTACTTC. The chain employs TRBV11-2 and TRBJ2-5, with D tentatively TRBD1 (6 bases). The V gene's germline CDR1 is SGHAT and CDR2 FQNNGV. V was cut by 5 bases and J by 3 bases, with 13 bases left in between. The CDR3 consists of 14 residues.

The genes are TRBV27 and TRBJ1-2, with 8 nucleotides matching TRBD1. The length of the CDR3 is 15 residues. Germline V lookup: CDR1 MNHEY, CDR2 SMNVEV (reference sequence). V shed 5 bases, J shed 4 bases, and the junction held 9 bases outside the gene matches. In DNA, the CDR3 is TGTGCCAGCAGTCTCTCCAGGGGGCTAGGCTATGGCTACACCTTC. Translated, it gives CASSLSRGLGYGYTF.

The chain has TRBV6-5 and TRBJ1-1; no clear D gene. V shed 2 bases and J shed 8 bases, with 12 bases lying between them. Germline CDR1 reads MNHEY; CDR2 reads SVGAGI. The CDR3 runs to 13 residues. DNA of the CDR3: TGTGCCAGCAGTTACGGTCGCGGAAGGGAAGCTTTCTTT. It is translated as CASSYGRGREAFF.

The chain combines TRBV20-1 with TRBJ2-7; 8 bases fit TRBD1. Germline-derived CDR1 and CDR2 are DFQATT and SNEGSKA (reference sequence). This CDR3 is 14 amino acids long. V lost 3 bases, J lost 4 bases, and 8 bases stayed unmatched. DNA of the CDR3: TGCAGTGCTAGTCACCGGACAGGGCGGTACGAGCAGTACTTC. This gives the protein CSASHRTGRYEQYF.

The J gene is TRBJ2-1, the V gene TRBV25-1; TRBD1 is a possible D gene (5 bases). Trimming took 1 base from V and 4 from J, leaving 14 bases between them. The CDR3 runs 16 residues. Germline assignment: CDR1 MGHDK and CDR2 SYGVNS. The CDR3 coding sequence is TGTGCCAGCAGTGAATCTGACAGTCAAACGTACAATGAGCAGTTCTTC. This encodes CASSESDSQTYNEQFF.

V usage is TRBV18 and J usage is TRBJ2-3; the D gene is possibly TRBD2 (5 bases). CDR1 is KGHSH and CDR2 is LQKENI in the germline V gene. The CDR3 spans 13 residues. V shed 6 bases and J shed 4 bases, with 11 bases lying between them. The CDR3 sequence is CASSPRTADTQYF. The DNA for the CDR3 is TGTGCCAGCTCGCCCCGGACTGCAGATACGCAGTATTTT.

The V and J genes are TRBV12-3 or TRBV12-4 and TRBJ1-2; 7 bases are a match to TRBD1. This CDR3 region has 13 residues. V trimming: 5 bases; J trimming: 5 bases; junction bases outside the gene matches: 5. The CDR3 DNA follows: TGTGCCAGCAGTGCCGGGACAGATTATGGCTACACCTTC. This encodes CASSAGTDYGYTF.

The chain has TRBV11-2 and TRBJ1-1; tentative D call: TRBD1 (6 bases). Germline CDR1 SGHAT, CDR2 FQNNGV. Trimming left V 1 base short and J 4 bases short, with 10 bases between. This CDR3 has 14 residues. The CDR3 loop is CASSLVQGSTEAFF. DNA for the CDR3: TGTGCCAGCAGCTTAGTGCAGGGGTCCACTGAAGCTTTCTTT.

CDR3 nucleotides: TGTGCCAGCAGTTTACGGCAGGCCTCCTCCTACGAGCAGTACTTC. Translation gives CASSLRQASSYEQYF. This chain uses TRBV27 with TRBJ2-7, with D unclear. CDR3 size: 15 residues. Germline values: CDR1 MNHEY, CDR2 SMNVEV (reference sequence). Trimming shortened V by 2 bases and J by 0 bases, and 11 bases separated the two germline ends.